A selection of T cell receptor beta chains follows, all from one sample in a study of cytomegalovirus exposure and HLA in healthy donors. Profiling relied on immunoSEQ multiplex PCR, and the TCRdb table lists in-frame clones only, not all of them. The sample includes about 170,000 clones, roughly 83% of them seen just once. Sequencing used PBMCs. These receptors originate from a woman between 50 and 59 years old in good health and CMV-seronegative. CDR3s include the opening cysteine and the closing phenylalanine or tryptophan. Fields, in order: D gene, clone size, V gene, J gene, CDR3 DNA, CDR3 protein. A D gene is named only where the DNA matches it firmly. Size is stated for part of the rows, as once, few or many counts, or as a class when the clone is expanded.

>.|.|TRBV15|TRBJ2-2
TGTGCCACCAGCAGAGGGGCCTTTGGGGGGGCGTTTTTGTCCGGGGAGCTGTTTTTT
CATSRGAFGGAFLSGELFF
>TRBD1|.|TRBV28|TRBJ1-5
TGTGCCAGCAGTCCCTCACAGGGGACTCAGCCCCAGCATTTT
CASSPSQGTQPQHF
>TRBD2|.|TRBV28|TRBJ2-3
TGTGCCAGCAGCAACCGACTAGCGGGGGGGACAGATACGCAGTATTTT
CASSNRLAGGTDTQYF
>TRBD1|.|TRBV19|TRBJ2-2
TGTGCCAGTAGAACACAGGGGGCCTACACCGGGGAGCTGTTTTTT
CASRTQGAYTGELFF
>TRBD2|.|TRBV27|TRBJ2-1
TGTGCCAGCAGTTTCGAGCGGGGGGCCGTTTCCTACAATGAGCAGTTCTTC
CASSFERGAVSYNEQFF
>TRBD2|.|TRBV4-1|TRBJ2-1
TGCGCCAGCAGCCAAGATTGGGCTAGCGGGACCTACAATGAGCAGTTCTTC
CASSQDWASGTYNEQFF
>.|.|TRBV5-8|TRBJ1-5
TGTGCCAGCAGCACAGGGCAAAGGGGCAATCAGCCCCAGCATTTT
CASSTGQRGNQPQHF
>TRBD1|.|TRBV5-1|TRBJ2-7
TGCGCCAGCAGCTTGGGGGGGTCCGGGACAGCCTACGAGCAGTACTTC
CASSLGGSGTAYEQYF
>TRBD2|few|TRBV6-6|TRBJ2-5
TGTGCCAGCAGTTACTCCCTAGCGGGCCCGGAGACCCAGTACTTC
CASSYSLAGPETQYF
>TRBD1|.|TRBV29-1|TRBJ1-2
TGCAGCGTTGAAAGGGACAGCTATGGCTACACCTTC
CSVERDSYGYTF
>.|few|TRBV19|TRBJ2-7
TGTGCCAGTAGTATAGACGGAGCGTACGAGCAGTACTTC
CASSIDGAYEQYF
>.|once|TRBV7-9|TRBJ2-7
TGTTCCAGCAGCCCAAAGACTCGCATCTACGAGCAGTACTTC
CSSSPKTRIYEQYF
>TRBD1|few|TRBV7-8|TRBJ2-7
TGTGCCAGCAGCTTTACCAGGCCGGACAGGGACGAGCAGTACTTC
CASSFTRPDRDEQYF
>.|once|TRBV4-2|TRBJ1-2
TGTGCCAGCAGCCAAGATTTTAGACTTTGGGGCTACACCTTC
CASSQDFRLWGYTF
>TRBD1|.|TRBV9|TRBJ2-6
TGTGCCAGCAGCGTGAGTCCGGGACAGGGTGTCTCTGGGGCCAACGTCCTGACTTTC
CASSVSPGQGVSGANVLTF
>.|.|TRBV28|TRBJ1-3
TGTGCCAGCAGCTTCGGGACTCCGGGCACTGGAAACACCATATATTTT
CASSFGTPGTGNTIYF
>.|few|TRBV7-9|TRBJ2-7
TGTGCCAGCAGTTTTCGAAGCGGACCCTACGAGCAGTACTTC
CASSFRSGPYEQYF
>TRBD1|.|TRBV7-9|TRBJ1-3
TGTTCCAGCAGCTTAGTTCGACAGGGACGCTCTGGAAACACCATATATTTT
CSSSLVRQGRSGNTIYF
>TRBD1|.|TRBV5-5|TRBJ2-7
TGTGCCAGCAGCCCCGTCGGACAGGGGGTTCGAGAGCAGTACTTC
CASSPVGQGVREQYF
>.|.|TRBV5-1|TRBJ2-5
TGCGCCAGCAGCACAGGGGAGGATGGGACCCAGTACTTC
CASSTGEDGTQYF
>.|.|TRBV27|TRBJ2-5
TGTGCCAGCAGTCAGGGAGGTCTATGGTACTTC
CASSQGGLWYF
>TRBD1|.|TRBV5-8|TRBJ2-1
TGTGCCAGCAGCCCCGCTACCGGGACAGACACCTACAATGAGCAGTTCTTC
CASSPATGTDTYNEQFF